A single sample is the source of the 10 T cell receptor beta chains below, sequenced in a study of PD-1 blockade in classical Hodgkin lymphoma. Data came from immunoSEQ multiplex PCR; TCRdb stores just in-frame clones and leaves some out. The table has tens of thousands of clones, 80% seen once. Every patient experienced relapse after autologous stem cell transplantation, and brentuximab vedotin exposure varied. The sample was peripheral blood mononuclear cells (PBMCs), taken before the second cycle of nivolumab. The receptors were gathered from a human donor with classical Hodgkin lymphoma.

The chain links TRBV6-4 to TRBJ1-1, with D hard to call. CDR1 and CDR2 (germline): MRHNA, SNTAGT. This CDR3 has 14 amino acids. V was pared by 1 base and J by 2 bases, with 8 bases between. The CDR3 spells CASSDCLVNTEAFF. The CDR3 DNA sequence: TGTGCCAGCAGTGACTGTCTTGTAAACACTGAAGCTTTCTTT.

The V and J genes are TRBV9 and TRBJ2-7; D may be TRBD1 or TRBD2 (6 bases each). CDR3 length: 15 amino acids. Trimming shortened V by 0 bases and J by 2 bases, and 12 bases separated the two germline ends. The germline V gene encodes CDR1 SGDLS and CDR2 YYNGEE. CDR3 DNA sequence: TGTGCCAGCAGCGTAGCCGGGGGCGAAGCCTACGAGCAGTACTTC. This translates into CASSVAGGEAYEQYF.

Here the CDR3 reads CASSLGQGDSGNTIYF. Here the CDR3 DNA reads TGTGCCAGCAGTTTAGGGCAAGGAGACTCTGGAAACACCATATATTTT. The chain links TRBV28 to TRBJ1-3; D is unclear. V was shortened by 2 bases and J by 0 bases, with 11 bases between the two germline ends. Germline V gene lookup returns CDR1 MDHEN and CDR2 SYDVKM. This CDR3 is built from 16 residues.

This CDR3 reads CAISDPGGISYEQYF. The CDR3 bases are TGTGCCATCAGTGACCCTGGGGGGATCTCCTACGAGCAGTACTTC. The rearrangement links TRBV10-3 to TRBJ2-7; weak D call: TRBD2 (6 bases). With 3 bases removed from V and 0 bases from J, the gap between germline ends came to 12 bases. Germline CDR1 is ENHRY and CDR2 is SYGVKD. The CDR3 sequence is 15 residues long.

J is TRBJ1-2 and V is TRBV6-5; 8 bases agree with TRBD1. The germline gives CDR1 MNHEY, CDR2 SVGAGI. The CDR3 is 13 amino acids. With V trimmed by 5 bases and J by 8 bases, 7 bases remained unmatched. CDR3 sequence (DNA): TGTGCCAGCAGTCGGGGACAGGTGGGAGGCTACACCTTC. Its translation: CASSRGQVGGYTF.

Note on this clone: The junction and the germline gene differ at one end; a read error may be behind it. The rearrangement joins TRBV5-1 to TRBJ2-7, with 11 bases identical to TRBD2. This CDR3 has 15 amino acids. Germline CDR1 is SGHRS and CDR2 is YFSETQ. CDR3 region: CASSLGLAVFYEQYF. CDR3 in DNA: TGCGCCAGCAGTTTGGGACTAGCGGTCTTCTACGAGCAGTACTTC.

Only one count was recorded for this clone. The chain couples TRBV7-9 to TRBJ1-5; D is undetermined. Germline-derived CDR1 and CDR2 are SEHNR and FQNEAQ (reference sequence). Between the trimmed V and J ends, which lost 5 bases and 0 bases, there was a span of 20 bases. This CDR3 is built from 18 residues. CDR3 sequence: CASSRGIGRTDSNQPQHF. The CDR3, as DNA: TGTGCCAGCAGCCGAGGGATTGGACGGACGGATAGCAATCAGCCCCAGCATTTT.

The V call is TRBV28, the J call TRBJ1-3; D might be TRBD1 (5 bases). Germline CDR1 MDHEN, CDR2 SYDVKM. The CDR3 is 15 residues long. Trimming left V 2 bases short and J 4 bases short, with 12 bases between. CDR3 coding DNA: TGTGCCAGCAGTTTACTCCAGGGAACCGGAAACACCATATATTTT. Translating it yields CASSLLQGTGNTIYF. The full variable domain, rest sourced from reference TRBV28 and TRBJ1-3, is DVKVTQSSRYLVKRTGEKVFLECVQDMDHENMFWYRQDPGLGLRLIYFSYDVKMKEKGDIPEGYSVSREKKERFSLILESASTNQTSMYLCASSLLQGTGNTIYFGEGSWLTVV.

The CDR3 here is CASSPRGITGGTNEKLFF. The CDR3 nucleotides are TGTGCCAGCTCACCCCGCGGGATCACAGGGGGGACTAATGAAAAACTGTTTTTT. The chain is built from TRBV18 and TRBJ1-4; 8 nucleotides agree with TRBD1. After removal of 3 bases from V and 2 bases from J, the junction contained 11 bases not matched to a gene. CDR1 and CDR2 (germline): KGHSH, LQKENI. The CDR3 is 18 amino acids.

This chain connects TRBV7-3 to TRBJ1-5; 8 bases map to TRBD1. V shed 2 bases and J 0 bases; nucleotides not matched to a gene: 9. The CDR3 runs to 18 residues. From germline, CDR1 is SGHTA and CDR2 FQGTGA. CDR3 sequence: CASSLHGQGISSNQPQHF. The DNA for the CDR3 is TGTGCCAGCAGCTTACATGGACAGGGAATAAGTAGCAATCAGCCCCAGCATTTT.